One sample yielded the 29 T cell receptor beta chains listed below, sequenced in a study of blood T cells in healthy people across ages. A J-beta primer mix and a sample-barcoded 5' primer were used in a second PCR of about 7 to 12 cycles. Each CDR3 protein gets one entry after TCRdb re-called the 5' RACE reads with MiXCR. The profile shows more than 700,000 distinct CDR3 sequences, about 55% of them singletons. Sequencing was performed on blood. These receptors originate from a man older than 75 in good health.

The CDR3 region is CASSPLERGNEQFF. Here the CDR3 DNA reads TGTGCCAGCAGTCCACTGGAGCGGGGGAATGAGCAGTTCTTC. The chain has TRBV27 and TRBJ2-1, with 8 bases fitting TRBD2. Trimming cost V 5 bases and J 7 bases; bases outside gene matches: 7. CDR1 MNHEY and CDR2 SMNVEV come from the germline V gene (reference sequence). The CDR3 totals 14 residues.

This clonotype was recorded a few times. This chain links TRBV29-1 with TRBJ2-1, with 7 bases lining up with TRBD2. This CDR3 is 11 amino acids long. The germline gives CDR1 SQVTM, CDR2 ANQGSEA. J gave up 5 bases and V 8 bases, and 3 bases lay outside the gene matches. The CDR3 sequence is CSSGIDNEQFF. The CDR3 DNA is TGCAGCAGCGGGATCGACAATGAGCAGTTCTTC.

Only a few counts were recorded for this clonotype. The rearrangement joins TRBV5-1 to TRBJ2-4; 8 nucleotides line up with TRBD1. The DNA matches TRBJ2-7 better at its end, which makes the J call doubtful. Germline CDR1 and CDR2: SGHRS and YFSETQ. CDR3 length equals 15 residues. CDR3 in amino acids: CASSLVGDRNDEQYF. CDR3 DNA sequence: TGCGCCAGCAGCTTGGTGGGGGACAGGAACGACGAGCAGTACTTC.

This rearrangement joins TRBV4-1 to TRBJ2-7; D is perhaps TRBD2 (5 bases). Trimming pared 0 bases from V and 4 bases from J, leaving 16 bases between. The CDR3 is 16 residues long. Germline loops: CDR1 MGHRA, CDR2 YSYEKL. The CDR3 loop is CASSQDYPSIRYEQYF. DNA of the CDR3: TGCGCCAGCAGCCAAGATTACCCTAGCATACGGTACGAGCAGTACTTC.

This clonotype was picked up a small number of times. The chain uses TRBV3-1 and TRBJ2-7, with TRBD2 matching 9 bases. Germline trimming cut 1 base from V and 7 bases from J; bases unmatched to any gene: 8. Looked up from germline, CDR1 is LGHDT and CDR2 is YNNKEL (reference sequence). The CDR3 runs 15 residues. CDR3 sequence (DNA): TGTGCCAGCAGCCAAGGGAGAGCGGGAGGCGGAGAGCAGTACTTC. This translates into CASSQGRAGGGEQYF.

This clonotype was recorded a few times. The J gene is TRBJ2-1, the V gene TRBV12-3 or TRBV12-4; no firm D call. Trimming left V 5 bases short and J 5 bases short, with 7 bases between. The CDR3 is 12 residues long. In nucleotides, the CDR3 is TGTGCCAGCAGTCGATTTAACAATGAGCAGTTCTTC. Its translation is CASSRFNNEQFF.

V is TRBV12-3 or TRBV12-4 and J is TRBJ2-7; no firm D call. This CDR3 region has 14 residues. V was pared by 3 bases and J by 6 bases, with 15 bases between. The CDR3 region is CASSLKGSATEQYF. The CDR3 DNA is TGTGCCAGCAGTTTGAAGGGTTCGGCTACCGAGCAGTACTTC.

The chain couples TRBV7-2 to TRBJ2-5; 7 positions agree with TRBD2. Trimming took 1 base from V and 11 from J; bases not matched to a gene: 1. The length of the CDR3 is 11 residues. Germline CDR1 SGHTA, CDR2 FQGNSA. The CDR3 DNA reads as TGTGCCAGCAGCTTAGACGGGAGGCAGTACTTC. Amino acids: CASSLDGRQYF. Full variable domain (outside the CDR3, taken from reference TRBV7-2 and TRBJ2-5): GAGVSQSPSNKVTEKGKDVELRCDPISGHTALYWYRQSLGQGLEFLIYFQGNSAPDKSGLPSDRFSAERTGGSVSTLTIQRTQQEDSAVYLCASSLDGRQYFGPGTRLLVL.

The CDR3 reads CARRLLSPYYGYTF. The CDR3 DNA reads as TGTGCCAGGCGCCTCCTCTCCCCATACTATGGCTACACCTTC. The chain couples TRBV27 to TRBJ1-2, with D unclear. The germline V and J ends were trimmed by 9 bases and 3 bases, with 17 bases remaining between them. Germline values: CDR1 MNHEY, CDR2 SMNVEV (reference sequence). This CDR3 contains 14 residues.

As to this clonotype: A much larger clone differs by one base, so this may be a read error. The rearrangement uses TRBV14 and TRBJ2-3; D gene uncertain. Germline lookup yields CDR1 SGHDN and CDR2 FVKESK. The V and J ends lost 4 bases and 1 base respectively, with 9 bases between them. This CDR3 contains 14 residues. CDR3 sequence (DNA): TGTGCCAGCAGCCTCAACTCCCGCACAGATACGCAGTATTTT. This translates into CASSLNSRTDTQYF.

The chain carries TRBV25-1 and TRBJ2-7, with 8 bases that match TRBD1. V gave up 3 bases and J gave up 3 bases; unmatched junction bases: 7. CDR1 and CDR2 (germline): MGHDK, SYGVNS. The CDR3 totals 15 residues. The CDR3 here is CASSEADRAHYEQYF. In DNA form, the CDR3 reads TGTGCCAGCAGTGAGGCGGACAGGGCACACTACGAGCAGTACTTC.

A few counts support this clonotype. The J gene is TRBJ2-3, the V gene TRBV7-2; 10 positions agree with TRBD2. Germline CDR1 is SGHTA and CDR2 is FQGNSA. This CDR3 spans 16 amino acids. Losses at the gene ends were 5 bases for V and 11 bases for J; bases not matched to a gene: 16. CDR3 coding DNA: TGTGCCAGCAGCCCTCTCTCTAGCGGGAGCTCGCGGGGGCAGTATTTT. It codes for CASSPLSSGSSRGQYF.

This rearrangement joins TRBV4-1 to TRBJ1-1; 7 bases map to TRBD1. The V gene end was trimmed by 0 bases and the J gene end by 1 base; junction bases not matched to a gene: 8. CDR1 is MGHRA and CDR2 is YSYEKL in the germline V gene. The CDR3 totals 17 residues. The CDR3 sequence is CASSQEGRGGANTEAFF. CDR3 nucleotides: TGCGCCAGCAGCCAAGAAGGCAGGGGGGGGGCGAACACTGAAGCTTTCTTT.

This sequence joins TRBV5-6 and TRBJ1-5, with D possibly being TRBD1 (5 bases). The germline V gene encodes CDR1 SGHDT and CDR2 YYEEEE. The CDR3 length is 14 residues. With 2 bases removed from V and 8 bases from J, the gap between germline ends came to 14 bases. The CDR3 sequence is CASSLRQGGEPQHF. CDR3 nucleotide sequence: TGTGCCAGCAGCTTAAGGCAGGGTGGTGAGCCCCAGCATTTT.

This chain joins TRBV20-1 and TRBJ2-3, with 9 bases that match TRBD2. This CDR3 comprises 15 residues. CDR1 and CDR2 (germline): DFQATT, SNEGSKA (reference sequence). V lost 3 bases, J lost 6 bases, and 10 bases stayed unmatched. The CDR3 is CSASVGGRAPDTQYF. The CDR3 DNA follows: TGCAGTGCTAGTGTAGGCGGGAGGGCCCCCGATACGCAGTATTTT.

The chain combines TRBV6-6 with TRBJ1-1; 7 bases agree with TRBD1. The V gene end was trimmed by 6 bases and the J gene end by 6 bases; junction bases not matched to a gene: 13. This CDR3 spans 15 amino acids. Looked up from germline, CDR1 is MNHNY and CDR2 is SVGAGI (reference sequence). The CDR3 protein is CASSHRQGEVAEAFF. CDR3 nucleotides: TGTGCCAGCAGCCACCGACAGGGTGAAGTCGCTGAAGCTTTCTTT.

The rearrangement joins TRBV7-2 to TRBJ2-7, with 8 bases that match TRBD1. CDR3 length equals 15 residues. The V gene's germline CDR1 is SGHTA and CDR2 FQGNSA. Trimming removed 1 base from V and 3 bases from J; junction bases left unmatched: 5. The CDR3 is CASSLEWTGRYEQYF. CDR3 nucleotides: TGTGCCAGCAGCTTAGAATGGACAGGGCGCTACGAGCAGTACTTC.

The chain is built from TRBV11-3 and TRBJ2-1; D ambiguous. This CDR3 has 12 amino acids. Trimming removed 5 bases at V and 10 bases at J, with 12 bases between. CDR1 is SGHNT, CDR2 YENEEA, per germline. This CDR3 reads CASSVGLAEQFF. CDR3 DNA sequence: TGTGCCAGCAGCGTAGGGCTGGCGGAGCAGTTCTTC.

The rearrangement links TRBV10-3 to TRBJ1-4, with D possibly TRBD1 on 5 matching bases. V lost 2 bases and J 7 bases, leaving 14 bases between the germline ends. The germline V gene encodes CDR1 ENHRY and CDR2 SYGVKD. The CDR3 totals 15 residues. DNA of the CDR3: TGTGCCATCAGTGAGGGGACGAGAAGTCGTGAAAAACTGTTTTTT. It is translated as CAISEGTRSREKLFF.

The chain recombines TRBV20-1 with TRBJ1-2, with a weak D call TRBD1 (6 bases). The germline CDR1 and CDR2 sequences are DFQATT and SNEGSKA (reference sequence). This CDR3 contains 12 residues. V was cut by 5 bases and J by 5 bases, with 12 bases left in between. The DNA for the CDR3 is TGCAGTGCTGAAGACAGGCCTTATGGCTACACCTTC. This sequence encodes CSAEDRPYGYTF.

This clonotype occurred a few times. The chain links TRBV11-2 to TRBJ2-5; the match to TRBD2 covers 8 bases. This CDR3 comprises 17 residues. The J segment lost 5 bases and the V segment lost 1 base, leaving 12 bases of the junction unmatched. Germline loops: CDR1 SGHAT, CDR2 FQNNGV. DNA of the CDR3: TGTGCCAGCAGCTTAGTTGGACTAGCCTTTGGAATGGAGACCCAGTACTTC. Residues: CASSLVGLAFGMETQYF.

This clonotype has just one count. This sequence joins TRBV10-3 and TRBJ2-1; D unclear. CDR3 length equals 14 residues. Germline loops: CDR1 ENHRY, CDR2 SYGVKD. V lost 0 bases and J lost 4, with 7 bases in between. For the CDR3, the DNA is TGTGCCATCAGTGAGTCACAGTTTTACAATGAGCAGTTCTTC. This gives the protein CAISESQFYNEQFF.

V and J are TRBV20-1 and TRBJ1-2, with no clear D. Germline lookup yields CDR1 DFQATT and CDR2 SNEGSKA (reference sequence). V lost 0 bases, J lost 5 bases, and 10 bases lay in between. CDR3 size: 13 residues. The CDR3 is CSARDPDNYGYTF. The DNA of the CDR3 is TGCAGTGCTAGAGATCCAGACAATTATGGCTACACCTTC.

This chain uses TRBV5-1 with TRBJ1-1; 10 bases align to TRBD1. This CDR3 is 16 amino acids long. CDR1 and CDR2 (germline): SGHRS, YFSETQ. With 4 bases clipped from V and 5 bases from J, the junction kept 11 bases outside the gene matches. The CDR3 sequence is CASSPLIPGQGTEAFF. The CDR3 DNA follows: TGCGCCAGCAGCCCCTTAATCCCGGGACAGGGGACTGAAGCTTTCTTT.

Here the CDR3 reads CASSLRGGWGEDGQFF. The DNA of the CDR3 is TGTGCCAGCAGTTTACGTGGAGGGTGGGGGGAAGATGGGCAGTTCTTC. The V call is TRBV28, the J call TRBJ2-1, with D tentatively TRBD2 (6 bases). This CDR3 spans 16 amino acids. Trimming took 2 bases from V and 12 from J, leaving 23 bases between them. Germline CDR1 MDHEN, CDR2 SYDVKM.

The chain recombines TRBV20-1 with TRBJ2-7; either TRBD1 or TRBD2 may fit D (5 bases each). The germline V and J ends were trimmed by 1 base and 5 bases, with 15 bases remaining between them. The length of the CDR3 is 14 residues. From germline, CDR1 is DFQATT and CDR2 SNEGSKA (reference sequence). This chain's CDR3 is CSARGQATGHEQYF. The CDR3 bases are TGCAGTGCTAGAGGGCAGGCCACGGGACACGAGCAGTACTTC.

The sample holds a few counts of this clonotype. The V call is TRBV12-3 or TRBV12-4, the J call TRBJ2-7; TRBD1 matches at 7 bases. The CDR3 is made up of 15 amino acids. The ends lost 5 bases at V and 5 bases at J; junction bases unmatched: 12. The CDR3 reads CASSPQQGNGNEQYF. CDR3 in DNA: TGTGCCAGCAGTCCCCAACAGGGGAACGGGAACGAGCAGTACTTC.

The rearrangement uses TRBV12-3 or TRBV12-4 and TRBJ1-2, with D unresolved. The CDR3 has 13 residues. V was shortened by 7 bases and J by 8 bases, with 17 bases between the two germline ends. The CDR3 reads CASTPRHIGGYTF. CDR3 sequence (DNA): TGTGCCAGCACCCCGAGGCACATCGGGGGCTACACCTTC.

The J gene is TRBJ1-6, the V gene TRBV20-1, with a tentative D call TRBD1 (6 bases). This CDR3 contains 15 residues. Germline loops: CDR1 DFQATT, CDR2 SNEGSKA (reference sequence). The V gene lost 2 bases and the J gene lost 5 bases, with 13 bases spanning the gap. The CDR3 DNA is TGCAGTGCTAGAAGGGCCTACAGGGATAATTCACCCCTCCACTTT. It yields the protein CSARRAYRDNSPLHF.